The present entry profiles one T cell receptor (beta chain) with its context. These data belong to a study of cytomegalovirus exposure and HLA in healthy donors. Looking at the study overall: A prior study identified approximately 120 million unique TCR beta sequences from about 179 million T cells.

V was pared by 2 bases and J by 4 bases, with 5 bases of the junction left unmatched. The CDR3 is 15 residues long. From germline, CDR1 is LNHDA and CDR2 SQIVND (reference sequence). This PCR relied on a set of 60 Vbeta primers and 13 Jbeta primers. Here immunoSEQ multiplex PCR was the method, and the copy in TCRdb shows in-frame clones only, minus some. The data contain approximately 58,000 clones, approximately 80% of them singletons. This chain joins TRBV19 and TRBJ2-1, with 7 bases matching TRBD2. The sequencing input was PBMCs. The sequence derives from a man younger than 45 in good health and CMV-seronegative. This CDR3 reads CASSILLAEYNEQFF. As DNA, the CDR3 is TGTGCCAGTAGTATATTGCTAGCGGAGTACAATGAGCAGTTCTTC.